Below, one TCR beta chain is given with its context. This clonotype was picked up a small number of times. What antigen it recognizes has not been identified. It has no much larger one-base neighbor in the sample; base qualities were not kept. The V end loses 1 base and the J end loses 4 bases, and a stretch of 4 bases separates them. Reading the germline V gene gives CDR1 SQVTM and CDR2 ANQGSEA. From cysteine to phenylalanine, the CDR3 is 11 amino acids long. The kept DNA is CDR3 alone, 33 bases in frame from the first base. This specimen's time point label, per the study, means: around 42 days after influenza vaccine administration. The data stem from a study of response to subunit inactivated influenza vaccine (dated by TCRdb to 2016 to 2018). Study-level background: To follow how T cells responded to a trivalent subunit inactivated influenza vaccine, the researchers relied on deep quantitative profiling of the T cell receptor repertoire. On the study overall, not on this receptor specifically: The authors proposed that each seasonal influenza vaccination may bring in only a limited number of new T cells.

The library came from RT-PCR. The sample was run on an Illumina HiSeq 2500. TCRdb cleaned the public reads at Q25 with fastp, built clones with MiXCR and kept in-frame beta chains. Every CDR3 protein is listed once, alongside the most common genes and DNA of its rows. Across this sample there are approximately 500,000 distinct CDR3 sequences, with approximately 12% seen only once. The biggest ten clones account for roughly 13% of the sample. The clonotype was recovered from a middle-aged man who received an inactivated influenza vaccine. Donor details come from another sample of the same person, matched by shared clones. Sequenced here: PBMCs from blood, sampled 35 to 45 days after vaccination. Recombination linked TRBV29-1 to TRBJ1-2; no D gene call is confident. The base sequence is TGCAGCGTTGAAGGTTTCTATGGCTACACCTTC. This encodes CSVEGFYGYTF.